The source of this T cell receptor beta chain is a study of blood T cell repertoires in COVID-19. Cohort 3 donors were reported recovered after two negative PCRs, clearance, or symptom resolution. This clone occurred once. Trimming removed 3 bases at V and 6 bases at J, with 10 bases between. This CDR3 has 13 residues. In the original processing: Amplification of reference gene primers was used by the study to estimate nucleated cell counts. This table comes from immunoSEQ multiplex PCR, and its TCRdb copy is limited to in-frame clones, with some not included. For V, J and clone size, that table is used; D and trimming come from the DNA. The repertoire has around 390,000 clones, approximately 90% of them found once; the top ten carry around 9.3%.

The source of this sequence is a woman between 50 and 59 years old who had recovered from COVID-19. V is TRBV12-3 or TRBV12-4 and J is TRBJ2-3, with D tentatively TRBD2 (6 bases). The sample was PBMCs or T cells enriched from blood (not recorded which). The CDR3, as DNA: TGTGCCAGCAGTTTCTCGCGGGACGATACGCAGTATTTT. Translated: CASSFSRDDTQYF.